A selection of T cell receptor beta chains follows, all from one sample in a study of blood T cells in healthy people across ages. TCRdb ran MiXCR on the 5' RACE reads and lists one entry per CDR3 protein. The sample contains hundreds of thousands of distinct CDR3 sequences, around a fifth of which appear only once. The sample consisted of blood. The receptors were gathered from a man aged 70-80 years in good health. The CDR3 runs from the conserved cysteine through the conserved F or W. Fields, in order: V gene, clone size, D gene, J gene, CDR3 protein, CDR3 DNA. The D gene is left open where the match is weak. Expanded clones are given a class, and other clones once, few, many or no size at all.

v_call: TRBV6-1; clone_size: .; d_call: TRBD1; j_call: TRBJ1-4; cdr3_aa: CASSASQGFNEKLFF; cdr3_nt: TGTGCCAGCAGTGCGTCACAGGGGTTTAATGAAAAACTGTTTTTT
v_call: TRBV12-3/TRBV12-4; clone_size: many; d_call: .; j_call: TRBJ1-2; cdr3_aa: CASSYIYGYTF; cdr3_nt: TGTGCCAGCAGCTACATCTATGGCTACACCTTC
v_call: TRBV7-9; clone_size: few; d_call: TRBD2; j_call: TRBJ2-2; cdr3_aa: CASSLVAGGGSGELFF; cdr3_nt: TGTGCCAGCAGCTTAGTAGCGGGAGGCGGATCGGGGGAGCTGTTTTTT
v_call: TRBV9; clone_size: .; d_call: .; j_call: TRBJ2-5; cdr3_aa: CASSVQGAQETQYF; cdr3_nt: TGTGCCAGCAGCGTGCAAGGGGCACAAGAGACCCAGTACTTC
v_call: TRBV9; clone_size: few; d_call: TRBD1; j_call: TRBJ1-1; cdr3_aa: CASSASGTGGNTEAFF; cdr3_nt: TGTGCCAGCAGCGCTTCCGGGACAGGGGGGAACACTGAAGCTTTCTTT
v_call: TRBV28; clone_size: .; d_call: .; j_call: TRBJ2-2; cdr3_aa: CAARGSNTGELFF; cdr3_nt: TGTGCCGCCAGGGGATCGAACACCGGGGAGCTGTTTTTT
v_call: TRBV3-1; clone_size: many; d_call: .; j_call: TRBJ1-1; cdr3_aa: CASSLDNTEAFF; cdr3_nt: TGTGCCAGCAGCCTAGATAACACTGAAGCTTTCTTT
v_call: TRBV5-1; clone_size: .; d_call: .; j_call: TRBJ1-1; cdr3_aa: CASGRGSQDTEAFF; cdr3_nt: TGCGCCAGCGGAAGGGGCTCTCAGGACACTGAAGCTTTCTTT
v_call: TRBV10-3; clone_size: .; d_call: TRBD2; j_call: TRBJ2-7; cdr3_aa: CAKGLPPGEQYF; cdr3_nt: TGTGCCAAGGGACTACCTCCTGGCGAGCAGTACTTC
v_call: TRBV28; clone_size: .; d_call: .; j_call: TRBJ2-5; cdr3_aa: CASSLGSTETQYF; cdr3_nt: TGTGCCAGCAGTTTGGGGAGTACCGAGACCCAGTACTTC
v_call: TRBV29-1; clone_size: .; d_call: .; j_call: TRBJ1-4; cdr3_aa: CSVAGATNEKLFF; cdr3_nt: TGCAGCGTTGCCGGTGCAACTAATGAAAAACTGTTTTTT
v_call: TRBV27; clone_size: few; d_call: .; j_call: TRBJ1-3; cdr3_aa: CASKTGTSNTIYF; cdr3_nt: TGTGCCAGCAAAACCGGGACATCCAACACCATATATTTT
v_call: TRBV7-2; clone_size: .; d_call: TRBD1; j_call: TRBJ2-1; cdr3_aa: CASSSGQTTNNEQFF; cdr3_nt: TGTGCCAGCAGCTCGGGACAGACAACCAACAATGAGCAGTTCTTC
v_call: TRBV9; clone_size: few; d_call: TRBD1; j_call: TRBJ1-5; cdr3_aa: CASSPDRDAQPQHF; cdr3_nt: TGTGCCAGCAGCCCGGACAGGGATGCTCAGCCCCAGCATTTT
v_call: TRBV5-1; clone_size: many; d_call: TRBD1; j_call: TRBJ2-1; cdr3_aa: CASSLYPTGDNNNEQFF; cdr3_nt: TGCGCCAGCAGCTTGTACCCAACAGGGGACAACAACAATGAGCAGTTCTTC
v_call: TRBV20-1; clone_size: .; d_call: TRBD2; j_call: TRBJ2-2; cdr3_aa: CSATPTSGATGELFF; cdr3_nt: TGCAGTGCTACACCGACTAGCGGGGCCACCGGGGAGCTGTTTTTT
v_call: TRBV20-1; clone_size: .; d_call: .; j_call: TRBJ2-3; cdr3_aa: CSAPPPERTKDTQYF; cdr3_nt: TGCAGTGCACCTCCCCCGGAGCGGACCAAGGATACGCAGTATTTT
v_call: TRBV29-1; clone_size: .; d_call: .; j_call: TRBJ2-3; cdr3_aa: CSGTASGGGDTQYF; cdr3_nt: TGCAGCGGGACGGCTAGCGGAGGGGGAGATACGCAGTATTTT
v_call: TRBV5-1; clone_size: .; d_call: TRBD1; j_call: TRBJ2-5; cdr3_aa: CASSSGTGRQETQYF; cdr3_nt: TGCGCCAGCAGCTCCGGGACAGGGAGGCAAGAGACCCAGTACTTC
v_call: TRBV5-1; clone_size: .; d_call: .; j_call: TRBJ2-7; cdr3_aa: CASSRGTESYEQYF; cdr3_nt: TGCGCCAGCAGCCGAGGGACCGAGTCCTACGAGCAGTACTTC
v_call: TRBV10-2; clone_size: few; d_call: TRBD1; j_call: TRBJ2-7; cdr3_aa: CASRTGDPYEQYF; cdr3_nt: TGCGCCAGCAGGACAGGGGACCCCTACGAGCAGTACTTC
v_call: TRBV10-1; clone_size: few; d_call: TRBD2; j_call: TRBJ2-7; cdr3_aa: CASAIGGGSYEQYF; cdr3_nt: TGCGCCAGCGCGATCGGCGGGGGGTCCTACGAGCAGTACTTC
v_call: TRBV12-3/TRBV12-4; clone_size: .; d_call: TRBD2; j_call: TRBJ2-2; cdr3_aa: CASSRLRGLAGSLTGELFF; cdr3_nt: TGTGCCAGCAGCAGACTTCGGGGACTAGCGGGGTCGCTCACCGGGGAGCTGTTTTTT
v_call: TRBV12-3/TRBV12-4; clone_size: .; d_call: .; j_call: TRBJ2-2; cdr3_aa: CASTPHGGISTGELFF; cdr3_nt: TGTGCCAGCACCCCTCACGGGGGCATCTCCACCGGGGAGCTGTTTTTT
v_call: TRBV3-1; clone_size: many; d_call: .; j_call: TRBJ2-7; cdr3_aa: CASAGTTTYEQYF; cdr3_nt: TGTGCCAGCGCCGGGACAACAACCTACGAGCAGTACTTC
v_call: TRBV20-1; clone_size: many; d_call: .; j_call: TRBJ2-3; cdr3_aa: CSAKITGPDTQYF; cdr3_nt: TGCAGTGCCAAAATCACAGGGCCAGATACGCAGTATTTT
v_call: TRBV7-2; clone_size: .; d_call: .; j_call: TRBJ1-4; cdr3_aa: CASSYLWGETLFF; cdr3_nt: TGTGCCAGCAGCTACCTCTGGGGGGAAACACTGTTTTTT
v_call: TRBV10-3; clone_size: .; d_call: .; j_call: TRBJ1-3; cdr3_aa: CAIRRTESSGNTIYF; cdr3_nt: TGTGCCATCAGGAGGACGGAGAGCTCTGGAAACACCATATATTTT
v_call: TRBV28; clone_size: .; d_call: .; j_call: TRBJ1-4; cdr3_aa: CASSHRGGREKLFF; cdr3_nt: TGTGCCAGCAGTCATAGGGGGGGCAGAGAAAAACTGTTTTTT
v_call: TRBV20-1; clone_size: few; d_call: TRBD1; j_call: TRBJ2-7; cdr3_aa: CSARDREPEQYF; cdr3_nt: TGCAGTGCTAGGGACAGGGAACCCGAGCAGTACTTC
v_call: TRBV20-1; clone_size: .; d_call: .; j_call: TRBJ2-7; cdr3_aa: CSARGGQEQYF; cdr3_nt: TGCAGTGCTAGAGGTGGACAGGAGCAGTACTTC
v_call: TRBV18; clone_size: .; d_call: TRBD1; j_call: TRBJ1-1; cdr3_aa: CASSTTGQGATEAFF; cdr3_nt: TGTGCCAGCTCAACCACCGGACAGGGCGCCACTGAAGCTTTCTTT
v_call: TRBV5-1; clone_size: few; d_call: TRBD2; j_call: TRBJ2-3; cdr3_aa: CASSLISGNTDTQYF; cdr3_nt: TGCGCCAGCAGCTTGATTAGCGGGAATACCGATACGCAGTATTTT
v_call: TRBV20-1; clone_size: few; d_call: TRBD2; j_call: TRBJ2-2; cdr3_aa: CSARVAGDTGELFF; cdr3_nt: TGCAGTGCTAGAGTCGCGGGGGACACCGGGGAGCTGTTTTTT
v_call: TRBV28; clone_size: .; d_call: .; j_call: TRBJ1-3; cdr3_aa: CASSLGNREISGNTIYF; cdr3_nt: TGTGCCAGCAGTTTAGGAAACCGGGAAATCTCTGGAAACACCATATATTTT
v_call: TRBV7-9; clone_size: few; d_call: .; j_call: TRBJ1-2; cdr3_aa: CASSLARDDYGYTF; cdr3_nt: TGTGCCAGCAGCTTAGCGAGGGACGACTATGGCTATACCTTC
v_call: TRBV4-3; clone_size: .; d_call: TRBD1; j_call: TRBJ1-4; cdr3_aa: CASSLGQGAKLFF; cdr3_nt: TGCGCCAGCAGCCTGGGACAGGGGGCAAAACTGTTTTTT
v_call: TRBV20-1; clone_size: .; d_call: .; j_call: TRBJ2-7; cdr3_aa: CSARQHRGGANEQYF; cdr3_nt: TGCAGTGCTAGACAACACCGAGGGGGGGCGAACGAGCAGTACTTC
v_call: TRBV3-1; clone_size: few; d_call: .; j_call: TRBJ1-2; cdr3_aa: CASSRREDYGYTF; cdr3_nt: TGTGCCAGCAGCCGAAGGGAGGACTATGGCTACACCTTC
v_call: TRBV25-1; clone_size: .; d_call: .; j_call: TRBJ1-5; cdr3_aa: CVSKPNSNQPQHF; cdr3_nt: TGTGTCAGCAAACCGAACTCTAATCAGCCCCAGCATTTT
v_call: TRBV20-1; clone_size: few; d_call: TRBD1; j_call: TRBJ2-7; cdr3_aa: CSANQPGQRGSYEQYF; cdr3_nt: TGCAGTGCTAACCAACCGGGACAGAGGGGCTCCTACGAGCAGTACTTC
v_call: TRBV5-1; clone_size: few; d_call: .; j_call: TRBJ1-2; cdr3_aa: CASSTGGGSGYTF; cdr3_nt: TGCGCCAGCAGCACGGGAGGTGGATCGGGCTACACCTTC
v_call: TRBV6-5; clone_size: .; d_call: TRBD1; j_call: TRBJ2-2; cdr3_aa: CASSIGTGGDTGELFF; cdr3_nt: TGTGCCAGCAGTATTGGGACAGGGGGCGACACCGGGGAGCTGTTTTTT
v_call: TRBV7-9; clone_size: few; d_call: .; j_call: TRBJ1-4; cdr3_aa: CAGSQTGGGEKLFF; cdr3_nt: TGTGCCGGCAGCCAGACAGGCGGAGGGGAAAAACTGTTTTTT
v_call: TRBV4-1; clone_size: once; d_call: TRBD2; j_call: TRBJ2-4; cdr3_aa: CAGSQVLAGVQYF; cdr3_nt: TGCGCCGGCAGCCAAGTTTTAGCGGGAGTTCAGTACTTC
v_call: TRBV5-5; clone_size: .; d_call: .; j_call: TRBJ1-5; cdr3_aa: CASSLWGGLNQPQHF; cdr3_nt: TGTGCCAGCAGCTTATGGGGGGGTCTAAATCAGCCCCAGCATTTT
v_call: TRBV6-5; clone_size: few; d_call: TRBD1; j_call: TRBJ2-7; cdr3_aa: CASSIGTGANYEQYF; cdr3_nt: TGTGCCAGCAGTATTGGGACAGGGGCCAACTACGAGCAGTACTTC
v_call: TRBV5-1; clone_size: few; d_call: TRBD2; j_call: TRBJ2-1; cdr3_aa: CASSLTTSGYNEQFF; cdr3_nt: TGCGCCAGCAGCTTGACGACTAGCGGGTACAATGAGCAGTTCTTC
v_call: TRBV5-8; clone_size: few; d_call: .; j_call: TRBJ2-3; cdr3_aa: CASSFGAGSTDTQYF; cdr3_nt: TGTGCCAGCAGCTTCGGGGCGGGGTCCACAGATACGCAGTATTTT
v_call: TRBV27; clone_size: .; d_call: TRBD2; j_call: TRBJ2-2; cdr3_aa: CASSSGLASGELFF; cdr3_nt: TGTGCCAGCAGTTCAGGACTAGCGTCTGGGGAGCTGTTTTTT
v_call: TRBV5-1; clone_size: few; d_call: .; j_call: TRBJ2-4; cdr3_aa: CASSLGAVKNIQYF; cdr3_nt: TGCGCCAGCAGCTTGGGCGCAGTAAAAAACATTCAGTACTTC
v_call: TRBV9; clone_size: .; d_call: .; j_call: TRBJ2-5; cdr3_aa: CASSSRRGPGETQYF; cdr3_nt: TGTGCCAGCAGCTCCCGTCGGGGGCCGGGGGAGACCCAGTACTTC